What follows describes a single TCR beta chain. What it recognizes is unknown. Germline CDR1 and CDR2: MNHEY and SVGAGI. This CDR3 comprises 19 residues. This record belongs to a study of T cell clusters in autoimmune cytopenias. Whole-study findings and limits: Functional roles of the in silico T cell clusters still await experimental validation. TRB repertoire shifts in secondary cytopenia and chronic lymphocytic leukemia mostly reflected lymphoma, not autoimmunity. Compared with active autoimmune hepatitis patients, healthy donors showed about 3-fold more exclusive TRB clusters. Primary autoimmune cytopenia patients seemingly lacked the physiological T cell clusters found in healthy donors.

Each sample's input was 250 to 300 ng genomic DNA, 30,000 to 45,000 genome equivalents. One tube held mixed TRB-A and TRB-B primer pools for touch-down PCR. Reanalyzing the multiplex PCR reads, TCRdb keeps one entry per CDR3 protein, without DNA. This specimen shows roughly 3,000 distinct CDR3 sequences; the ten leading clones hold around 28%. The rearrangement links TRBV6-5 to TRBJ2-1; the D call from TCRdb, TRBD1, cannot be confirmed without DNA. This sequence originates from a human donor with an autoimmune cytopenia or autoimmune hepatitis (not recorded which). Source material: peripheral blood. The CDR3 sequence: CASSSAGTGSHRTYNEQFF.